This TCR beta chain emerged from a study of blood T cell repertoires in COVID-19. Overall study context: Sites in the United States, Italy and Spain provided acute and convalescent COVID-19 samples. T cells, B-cell-depleted T cells, or PBMCs provided the cDNA or gDNA that served as material.

The trim removed 0 bases at V and 5 bases at J, leaving 5 bases unmatched. This CDR3 spans 17 amino acids. The germline V gene encodes CDR1 LGHNA and CDR2 YSLEER. As originally analysed: It was from reference gene primer amplification that nucleated cell counts were estimated. This table comes from immunoSEQ multiplex PCR, and its TCRdb copy is limited to in-frame clones, with some not included. That table supplies the V and J calls and clone size; D and trimming were determined from the DNA. The table shows some 30,000 clones, with roughly nine tenths occurring only once. The chain combines TRBV4-3 with TRBJ1-6; 9 bases agree with TRBD1. Source material: peripheral blood. The receptor's source is a human donor in a cohort sampled during active COVID-19. CDR3 in amino acids: CASSQDYTGGHNSPLHF. CDR3 bases: TGCGCCAGCAGCCAAGACTATACAGGGGGCCATAATTCACCCCTCCACTTT.